This T cell receptor beta chain comes out of a study of tumor-infiltrating lymphocytes in oesophageal squamous cell carcinoma. J gave up 5 bases and V 5 bases, and 10 bases lay outside the gene matches. CDR3 length equals 15 residues. Germline V gene data show CDR1 as SGHDT and CDR2 as YYEEEE. One entry per CDR3 protein results from TCRdb running MiXCR on the PCR reads. Of approximately 13,000 distinct CDR3 sequences in the sample, roughly 58% were seen once. The sequenced material came from esophageal tumor tissue. This TCR came from a female donor with esophageal squamous cell carcinoma. V usage is TRBV5-6 and J usage is TRBJ1-1; 9 bases agree with TRBD1. CDR3 nucleotides: TGTGCCAGCAGTTCCTCCGGGACAGGGAGGACTGAAGCTTTCTTT. It yields the protein CASSSSGTGRTEAFF.